The clone carrying this TCR beta chain was seen many times. Its matching antigen is unknown. This entry is derived from a study of T cells in Graves' hyperthyroidism and ophthalmopathy. Overall study results and limits: Most clonotypes that expanded in the thyroid above 0.001 also showed up in blood. A model of 13 V-J pairs discriminated ophthalmopathy from stable hyperthyroidism.

Those patients with uncontrolled infection, other autoimmune disease, pregnancy or lactation were excluded. Diagnostic decisions used clinical symptoms, serum thyroxine and TRAb, thyroid ultrasound and orbital computed tomography. What was amplified from RNA transcripts were TCR beta CDR3 regions. HTBI primers were the set used in a first-round RT-PCR of the TCR CDR3. TCRdb re-analysed the multiplex PCR reads in MiXCR, keeping a single row per CDR3 protein. The sample carries a few hundred thousand distinct CDR3 sequences, roughly 17% recorded once. This CDR3 contains 15 residues. CDR1 and CDR2 (germline): LNHDA, SQIVND (reference sequence). Trimming left V 1 base short and J 0 bases short, with 9 bases between.

This TCR was sampled from a woman between 18 and 30 years old with Graves' ophthalmopathy. V usage is TRBV19 and J usage is TRBJ1-1; D not resolved. Sequencing was carried out using blood. DNA of the CDR3: TGTGCCAGTAGTATAGGGGATTTCATGAACACTGAAGCTTTCTTT. It translates to CASSIGDFMNTEAFF.